This T cell receptor beta chain was found in a study of Graves' ophthalmopathy and Graves' hyperthyroidism. In this sample, this clonotype turned up a few times. From RNA, the CDR3 regions of TCR beta chains were amplified and sequenced. Investigators did first-round RT-PCR with HTBI primers, then second-round multiplex PCR. Each CDR3 protein is one row after TCRdb ran MiXCR on the multiplex PCR reads. The profile shows about 740,000 distinct CDR3 sequences, 40% of them singletons. Per the germline V gene, CDR1 is MGHDK and CDR2 is SYGVNS. The germline V and J ends were trimmed by 5 bases and 4 bases, with 11 bases remaining between them. The CDR3 length is 14 residues.

The sample taken for sequencing was peripheral blood. This rearrangement joins TRBV25-1 to TRBJ2-2; D gene unclear. This receptor was identified in an adult man with Graves' ophthalmopathy. CDR3 loop: CASSYNGVTGELFF. CDR3 bases: TGTGCCAGCAGTTACAATGGGGTCACCGGGGAGCTGTTTTTT.